The 20 T cell receptor beta chains given below trace back to one sample, sequenced in a study of glioma-infiltrating T cells after dendritic cell vaccination. The table came from immunoSEQ multiplex PCR; TCRdb's copy has only in-frame clones and leaves some out. The sample shows 99,000 or so clones, roughly 89% of them seen only once. Time point denoted: after dendritic cell vaccination, including at tumor progression/relapse. The sequenced sample was blood, obtained after dendritic cell vaccination. The receptor source for this set is a human donor with glioblastoma.

The chain joins TRBV2 to TRBJ2-7; 7 bases align to TRBD2. The V gene end was trimmed by 4 bases and the J gene end by 1 base; junction bases not matched to a gene: 4. Germline loops: CDR1 SNHLY, CDR2 FYNNEI. There are 14 residues in the CDR3. The CDR3 spells CASSASGGSYEQYF. CDR3 DNA: TGTGCCAGCAGTGCTAGCGGCGGTTCCTACGAGCAGTACTTC.

The chain carries TRBV30 and TRBJ1-5; D might be TRBD1 (6 bases). The CDR3 length is 13 residues. The ends were cut back, 2 bases at V and 5 bases at J, with 10 bases in the middle. CDR1 and CDR2 (germline): GTSNPN, SVGIG (reference sequence). CDR3 coding DNA: TGTGCCTGGAGTAACAGGGCAGATCAGCCCCAGCATTTT. Protein: CAWSNRADQPQHF.

J is TRBJ2-3 and V is TRBV5-1; 7 bases fit TRBD2. The germline gives CDR1 SGHRS, CDR2 YFSETQ. V lost 4 bases to trimming and J lost 6 bases; unmatched junction nucleotides: 11. CDR3 length: 15 residues. CDR3 region: CASSPGGGGEDTQYF. CDR3 DNA sequence: TGCGCCAGCAGCCCCGGTGGGGGGGGAGAGGATACGCAGTATTTT.

In the case of this clone: Additional DNA sequences in this sample encode the identical CDR3. This chain joins TRBV5-6 and TRBJ1-5, with D hard to call. This CDR3 region has 14 residues. Germline CDR1 SGHDT, CDR2 YYEEEE. V was shortened by 0 bases and J by 1 base, with 5 bases between the two germline ends. The CDR3 reads CASSLGQSNQPQHF. DNA of the CDR3: TGTGCCAGCAGCTTGGGGCAGAGCAATCAGCCCCAGCATTTT.

In the case of this clone: Other DNA sequences in the same sample also yield this CDR3. This sequence joins TRBV13 and TRBJ2-7; TRBD1 aligns across 9 bases. CDR1 is PRHDT and CDR2 is FYEKMQ in the germline V gene (reference sequence). The trim removed 5 bases at V and 4 bases at J, leaving 6 bases unmatched. The CDR3 is made up of 14 amino acids. The CDR3 DNA sequence: TGTGCCAGCAGCCTGGGACAGGGCTTATACGAGCAGTACTTC. Its translation: CASSLGQGLYEQYF.

The V gene is TRBV25-1, the J gene TRBJ2-3; TRBD2 agrees at 7 bases. Germline loops: CDR1 MGHDK, CDR2 SYGVNS. The CDR3 is made up of 17 amino acids. Unmatched junction bases numbered 12, after V lost 4 bases and J lost 2 bases. CDR3: CASSGPTWAGVTDTQYF. The DNA for the CDR3 is TGTGCCAGCAGTGGCCCCACCTGGGCGGGAGTCACAGATACGCAGTATTTT.

This chain uses TRBV5-1 with TRBJ1-2; D gene ambiguous. The CDR3 covers 16 residues. The V and J ends lost 2 bases and 2 bases respectively, with 16 bases between them. Germline assignment: CDR1 SGHRS and CDR2 YFSETQ. Here the CDR3 reads CASSFAGVDSNYGYTF. CDR3 DNA sequence: TGCGCCAGCAGCTTCGCCGGGGTGGATTCCAACTATGGCTACACCTTC.

V gene TRBV5-1 combines with J gene TRBJ1-3; unclear D gene. Trimming took off 2 bases at V and 0 bases at J, with 9 bases between the two ends. Germline V gives CDR1 SGHRS, CDR2 YFSETQ. The CDR3 is 15 residues long. CDR3 DNA sequence: TGCGCCAGCAGCTTCGGCGGTATCTCTGGAAACACCATATATTTT. This sequence encodes CASSFGGISGNTIYF. Full variable domain (remainder filled in from reference TRBV5-1 and TRBJ1-3): KAGVTQTPRYLIKTRGQQVTLSCSPISGHRSVSWYQQTPGQGLQFLFEYFSETQRNKGNFPGRFSGRQFSNSRSEMNVSTLELGDSALYLCASSFGGISGNTIYFGEGSWLTVV.

V gene TRBV19 combines with J gene TRBJ1-1, with 10 bases aligning to TRBD1. The CDR3 is 15 amino acids. Germline CDR1 and CDR2: LNHDA and SQIVND (reference sequence). The trim removed 4 bases at V and 3 bases at J, leaving 5 bases unmatched. In DNA form, the CDR3 reads TGTGCCAGTAGTACTCGGACAGGGGGGGACACTGAAGCTTTCTTT. Amino acid sequence: CASSTRTGGDTEAFF. The full variable domain, in which reference TRBV19 and TRBJ1-1 provide the parts outside the CDR3, is DGGITQSPKYLFRKEGQNVTLSCEQNLNHDAMYWYRQDPGQGLRLIYYSQIVNDFQKGDIAEGYSVSREKKESFPLTVTSAQKNPTAFYLCASSTRTGGDTEAFFGQGTRLTVV.

Comment on this clone: Relative to the germline gene, one junction end is altered; a read error may explain this. The rearrangement joins TRBV13 to TRBJ2-1; 11 positions match TRBD1. Germline V gives CDR1 PRHDT, CDR2 FYEKMQ (reference sequence). The CDR3 extends over 16 amino acids. The CDR3: CASSLGEGTGGNEQFF. As DNA, the CDR3 is TGTGCCAGCAGCCTAGGGGAGGGGACAGGGGGCAATGAGCAGTTCTTC.

The chain combines TRBV25-1 with TRBJ2-1; 8 nucleotides match TRBD1. Germline trimming cut 9 bases from V and 8 bases from J; bases unmatched to any gene: 9. The CDR3 sequence is 13 residues long. CDR1 and CDR2 from the germline V gene are MGHDK and SYGVNS. CDR3 loop: CASTGTGFDEQFF. In nucleotides, the CDR3 is TGTGCCAGTACCGGGACAGGTTTTGATGAGCAGTTCTTC.

The chain uses TRBV2 and TRBJ1-5; no firm D call. CDR3 length equals 15 residues. Germline V gene data show CDR1 as SNHLY and CDR2 as FYNNEI. Deletions cut 4 bases from V and 4 bases from J, with 14 bases between. The CDR3 DNA sequence: TGTGCCAGCAGTGGGGAGGGCCCTTCGAATCAGCCCCAGCATTTT. It codes for CASSGEGPSNQPQHF.

The gene calls are TRBV5-1 and TRBJ2-7, with D uncertain. Germline lookup yields CDR1 SGHRS and CDR2 YFSETQ. The CDR3 covers 15 residues. V lost 4 bases and J 4 bases, leaving 18 bases between the germline ends. The CDR3 DNA is TGCGCCAGCAGCCTTAGTGAACTCCGACATTACGAGCAGTACTTC. Translating it yields CASSLSELRHYEQYF.

The chain employs TRBV6-6 and TRBJ2-7, with D unresolved. The CDR3 is 11 amino acids. Germline loops: CDR1 MNHNY, CDR2 SVGAGI (reference sequence). Trimming cost V 6 bases and J 3 bases, with 6 bases left between them. Written as DNA, the CDR3 is TGTGCCAGCAGCAGTTACTACGAGCAGTACTTC. It specifies CASSSYYEQYF.

V is TRBV30 and J is TRBJ1-6, with a tentative D call TRBD1 (5 bases). Germline CDR1 GTSNPN, CDR2 SVGIG (reference sequence). The CDR3 is 15 residues long. With 0 bases removed from V and 10 bases from J, the gap between germline ends came to 16 bases. CDR3 region: CAWSVLRGYRSPLHF. In nucleotides, the CDR3 is TGTGCCTGGAGTGTACTTCGGGGGTATCGGTCACCCCTCCACTTT.

The V call is TRBV5-1, the J call TRBJ1-1; D call uncertain. The CDR3 consists of 14 residues. Per germline, CDR1 SGHRS and CDR2 YFSETQ. V gave up 4 bases and J gave up 7 bases, with 17 bases separating them. The CDR3 DNA reads as TGCGCCAGCAGCCCGCTTCGGAGCGAAAGTGAAGCTTTCTTT. Its translation: CASSPLRSESEAFF.

The chain carries TRBV11-2 and TRBJ2-3; D is perhaps TRBD1 (5 bases). Germline V gene data show CDR1 as SGHAT and CDR2 as FQNNGV. The CDR3 length is 15 residues. V shed 0 bases and J shed 3 bases, with 10 bases lying between them. CDR3 DNA sequence: TGTGCCAGCAGCTTAGAAAAACAGGCTACAGATACGCAGTATTTT. Amino acid sequence: CASSLEKQATDTQYF.

The CDR3: CASSLTGWATDTQYF. The CDR3 DNA follows: TGTGCCAGCAGCTTAACTGGTTGGGCCACAGATACGCAGTATTTT. The chain combines TRBV7-3 with TRBJ2-3, with D uncertain. Germline-derived CDR1 and CDR2 are SGHTA and FQGTGA. This CDR3 contains 15 residues. With 0 bases removed from V and 2 bases from J, the gap between germline ends came to 9 bases.

The J gene is TRBJ2-1, the V gene TRBV6-5; 9 bases are a match to TRBD1. V shed 0 bases, J shed 4 bases, and the junction held 4 bases outside the gene matches. The germline CDR1 and CDR2 sequences are MNHEY and SVGAGI. The CDR3 length is 16 residues. The CDR3 region is CASSYSGTGRYNEQFF. Written as DNA, the CDR3 is TGTGCCAGCAGTTACTCGGGGACAGGGCGATACAATGAGCAGTTCTTC.

The rearrangement uses TRBV5-1 and TRBJ2-3; D remains ambiguous. Trimming stripped 3 bases from V and 0 bases from J, with 8 bases between. The CDR3 runs to 14 residues. CDR1 is SGHRS and CDR2 is YFSETQ in the germline V gene. CDR3 protein: CASSSEESTDTQYF. In nucleotides, the CDR3 is TGCGCCAGCAGCTCTGAGGAGAGCACAGATACGCAGTATTTT.